In this sample, the clone carrying this T cell receptor beta chain turned up a few times. This table comes from immunoSEQ multiplex PCR, and its TCRdb copy is limited to in-frame clones, with some not included. The table has 25,000 to 40,000 clones, 65% to 80% seen once; the top ten hold 0.5% to 0.8%. The sample originates from a study of memory CD4+ T cells and cytomegalovirus serostatus. CDR1 is LGHNT, CDR2 FRNRAP, per germline. Trimming stripped 4 bases from V and 4 bases from J, with 10 bases between. The CDR3 sequence is 14 residues long. Single viable CD3+CD4+CD8-CD45RO+ cells were sorted as the memory CD4+ T cells. Total CD4+ T cells were enriched by CD4 positive selection.

The sequenced sample was memory CD4+ T cells from blood. The receptor's source is an adult in good health and CMV-seronegative. Some clones in this sample may be carry-over from other donors' samples. This chain connects TRBV12-5 to TRBJ1-4, with D maybe TRBD1 (5 bases). The CDR3 DNA sequence: TGTGCTAGTGGTTCCCAGGGAAGTAATGAAAAACTGTTTTTT. Its protein product is CASGSQGSNEKLFF.